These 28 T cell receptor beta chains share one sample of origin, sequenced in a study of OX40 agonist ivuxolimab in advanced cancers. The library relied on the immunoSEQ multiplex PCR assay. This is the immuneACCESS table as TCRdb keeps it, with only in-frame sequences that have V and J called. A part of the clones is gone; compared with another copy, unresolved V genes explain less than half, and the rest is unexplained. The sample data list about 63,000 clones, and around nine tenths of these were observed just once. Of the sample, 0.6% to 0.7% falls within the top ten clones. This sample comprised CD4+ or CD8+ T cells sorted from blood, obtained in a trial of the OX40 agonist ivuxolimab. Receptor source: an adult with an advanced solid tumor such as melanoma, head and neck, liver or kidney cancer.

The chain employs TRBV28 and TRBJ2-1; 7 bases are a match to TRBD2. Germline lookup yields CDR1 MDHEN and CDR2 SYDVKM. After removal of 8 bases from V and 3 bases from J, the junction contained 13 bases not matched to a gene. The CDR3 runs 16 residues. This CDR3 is CASYSSGMLGYNEQFF. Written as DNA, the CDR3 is TGTGCCAGCTATTCAAGCGGGATGTTGGGCTACAATGAGCAGTTCTTC.

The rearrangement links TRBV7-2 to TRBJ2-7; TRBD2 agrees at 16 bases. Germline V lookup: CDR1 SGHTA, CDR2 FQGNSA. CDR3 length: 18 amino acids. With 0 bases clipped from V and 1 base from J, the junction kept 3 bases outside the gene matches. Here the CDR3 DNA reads TGTGCCAGCAGCTTAGCGGGACTAGCGGGAGGGAAATCCTACGAGCAGTACTTC. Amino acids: CASSLAGLAGGKSYEQYF.

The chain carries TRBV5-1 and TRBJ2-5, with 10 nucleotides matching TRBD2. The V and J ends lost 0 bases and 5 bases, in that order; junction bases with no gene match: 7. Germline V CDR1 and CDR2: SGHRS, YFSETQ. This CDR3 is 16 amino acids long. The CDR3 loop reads CASSLASSGSAETQYF. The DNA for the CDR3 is TGCGCCAGCAGCTTGGCCTCTAGCGGGAGCGCGGAGACCCAGTACTTC.

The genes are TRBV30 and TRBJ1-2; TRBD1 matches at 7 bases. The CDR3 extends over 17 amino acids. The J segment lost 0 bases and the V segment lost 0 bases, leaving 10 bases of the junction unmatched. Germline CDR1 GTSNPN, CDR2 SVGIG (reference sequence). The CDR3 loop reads CAWSVRAGGVSNYGYTF. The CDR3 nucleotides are TGTGCCTGGAGTGTAAGGGCAGGGGGAGTTTCTAACTATGGCTACACCTTC.

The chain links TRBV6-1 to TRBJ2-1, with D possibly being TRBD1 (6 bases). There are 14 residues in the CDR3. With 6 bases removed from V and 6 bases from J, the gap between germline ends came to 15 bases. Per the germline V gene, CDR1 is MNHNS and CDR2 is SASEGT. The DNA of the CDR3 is TGTGCCAGCAGCCCTACTACAGGGATCAATGAGCAGTTCTTC. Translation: CASSPTTGINEQFF.

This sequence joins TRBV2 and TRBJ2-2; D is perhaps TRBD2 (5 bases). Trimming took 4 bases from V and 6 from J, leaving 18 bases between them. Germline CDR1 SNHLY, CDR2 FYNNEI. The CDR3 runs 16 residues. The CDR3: CASSGGFGKDAGELFF. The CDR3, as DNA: TGTGCCAGCAGTGGAGGCTTCGGGAAGGACGCCGGGGAGCTGTTTTTT.

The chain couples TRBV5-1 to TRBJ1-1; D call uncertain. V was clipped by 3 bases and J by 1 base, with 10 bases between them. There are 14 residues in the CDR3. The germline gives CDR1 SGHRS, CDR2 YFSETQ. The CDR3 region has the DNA TGCGCCAGCAGCTCCTCGGGTGGGAACACTGAAGCTTTCTTT. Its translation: CASSSSGGNTEAFF.

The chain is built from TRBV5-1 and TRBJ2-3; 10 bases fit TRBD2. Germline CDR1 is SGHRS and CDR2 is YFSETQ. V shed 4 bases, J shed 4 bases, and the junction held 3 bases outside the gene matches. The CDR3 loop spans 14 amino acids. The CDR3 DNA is TGCGCCAGCAGCCCCGGGACTAGCGCAGATACGCAGTATTTT. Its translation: CASSPGTSADTQYF.

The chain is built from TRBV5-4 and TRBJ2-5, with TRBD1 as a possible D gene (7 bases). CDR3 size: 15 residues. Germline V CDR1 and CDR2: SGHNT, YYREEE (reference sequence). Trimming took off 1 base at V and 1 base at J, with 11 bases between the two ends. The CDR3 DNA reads TGTGCCAGCAGCTTGTTTCAGGGGGGCCAAGAGACCCAGTACTTC. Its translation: CASSLFQGGQETQYF.

In DNA, the CDR3 is TGCGCCAGCAGCTTGCAGGGGACGTGGGAGACCCAGTACTTC. It yields the protein CASSLQGTWETQYF. The chain joins TRBV5-1 to TRBJ2-5; D might be TRBD1 (6 bases). Trimming left V 1 base short and J 5 bases short, with 12 bases between. CDR3 length: 14 amino acids. Per the germline V gene, CDR1 is SGHRS and CDR2 is YFSETQ. The complete variable domain, with remaining parts taken from reference TRBV5-1 and TRBJ2-5, reads KAGVTQTPRYLIKTRGQQVTLSCSPISGHRSVSWYQQTPGQGLQFLFEYFSETQRNKGNFPGRFSGRQFSNSRSEMNVSTLELGDSALYLCASSLQGTWETQYFGPGTRLLVL.

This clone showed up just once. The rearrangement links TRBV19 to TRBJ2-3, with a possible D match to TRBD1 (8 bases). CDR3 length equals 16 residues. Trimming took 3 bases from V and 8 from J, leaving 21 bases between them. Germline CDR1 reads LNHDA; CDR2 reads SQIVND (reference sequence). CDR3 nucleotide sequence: TGTGCCAGTAGTATGGGGGGGCCAGGGGGCACGGGTACGCAGTATTTT. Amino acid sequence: CASSMGGPGGTGTQYF. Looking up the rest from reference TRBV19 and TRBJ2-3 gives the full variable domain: DGGITQSPKYLFRKEGQNVTLSCEQNLNHDAMYWYRQDPGQGLRLIYYSQIVNDFQKGDIAEGYSVSREKKESFPLTVTSAQKNPTAFYLCASSMGGPGGTGTQYFGPGTRLTVL.

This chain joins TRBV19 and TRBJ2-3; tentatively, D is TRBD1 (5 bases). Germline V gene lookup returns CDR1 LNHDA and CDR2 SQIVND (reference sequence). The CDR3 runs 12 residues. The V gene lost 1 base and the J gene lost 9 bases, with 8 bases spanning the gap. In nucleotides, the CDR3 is TGTGCCAGTAGTATAGGGGCAGGGACGCAGTATTTT. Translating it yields CASSIGAGTQYF.

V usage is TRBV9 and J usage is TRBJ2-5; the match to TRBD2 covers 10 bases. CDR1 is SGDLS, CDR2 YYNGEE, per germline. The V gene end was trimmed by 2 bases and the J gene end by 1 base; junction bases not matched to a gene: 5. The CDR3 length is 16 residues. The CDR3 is CASSVGTSVRQETQYF. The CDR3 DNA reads TGTGCCAGCAGCGTTGGGACTAGCGTTCGCCAAGAGACCCAGTACTTC.

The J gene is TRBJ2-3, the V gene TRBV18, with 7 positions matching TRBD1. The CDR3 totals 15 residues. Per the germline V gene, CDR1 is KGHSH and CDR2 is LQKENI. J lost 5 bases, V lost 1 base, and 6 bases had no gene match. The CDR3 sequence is CASSPLDRAVDTQYF. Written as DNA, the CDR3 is TGTGCCAGCTCACCACTCGACAGGGCAGTAGATACGCAGTATTTT.

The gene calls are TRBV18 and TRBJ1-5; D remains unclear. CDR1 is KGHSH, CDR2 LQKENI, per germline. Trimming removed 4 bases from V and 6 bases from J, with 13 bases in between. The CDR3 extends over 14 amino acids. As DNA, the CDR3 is TGTGCCAGCTCACAATCAGGAGCAACTCAGCCCCAGCATTTT. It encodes CASSQSGATQPQHF.

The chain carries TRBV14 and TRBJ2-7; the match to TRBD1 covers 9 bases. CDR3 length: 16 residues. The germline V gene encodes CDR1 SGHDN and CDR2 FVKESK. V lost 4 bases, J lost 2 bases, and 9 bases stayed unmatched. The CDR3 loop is CASSRTGTGRAYEQYF. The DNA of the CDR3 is TGTGCCAGCAGCCGTACCGGGACAGGGAGGGCCTACGAGCAGTACTTC. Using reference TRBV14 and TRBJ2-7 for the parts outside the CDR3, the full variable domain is EAGVTQFPSHSVIEKGQTVTLRCDPISGHDNLYWYRRVMGKEIKFLLHFVKESKQDESGMPNNRFLAERTGGTYSTLKVQPAELEDSGVYFCASSRTGTGRAYEQYFGPGTRLTVT.

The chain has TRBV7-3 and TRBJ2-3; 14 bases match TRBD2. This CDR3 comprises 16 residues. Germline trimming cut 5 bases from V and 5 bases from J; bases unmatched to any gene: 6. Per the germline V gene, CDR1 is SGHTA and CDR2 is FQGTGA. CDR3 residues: CASSRGLAGAGDTQYF. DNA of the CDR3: TGTGCCAGCAGCCGGGGACTAGCGGGAGCGGGAGATACGCAGTATTTT. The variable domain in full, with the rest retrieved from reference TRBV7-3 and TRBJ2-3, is GAGVSQTPSNKVTEKGKYVELRCDPISGHTALYWYRQSLGQGPEFLIYFQGTGAADDSGLPNDRFFAVRPEGSVSTLKIQRTERGDSAVYLCASSRGLAGAGDTQYFGPGTRLTVL.

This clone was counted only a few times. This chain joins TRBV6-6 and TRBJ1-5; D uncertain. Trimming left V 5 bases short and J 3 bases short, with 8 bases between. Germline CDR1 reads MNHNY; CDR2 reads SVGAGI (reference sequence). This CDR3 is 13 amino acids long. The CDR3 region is CASSNNDNQPQHF. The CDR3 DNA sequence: TGTGCCAGCAGTAACAATGACAATCAGCCCCAGCATTTT.

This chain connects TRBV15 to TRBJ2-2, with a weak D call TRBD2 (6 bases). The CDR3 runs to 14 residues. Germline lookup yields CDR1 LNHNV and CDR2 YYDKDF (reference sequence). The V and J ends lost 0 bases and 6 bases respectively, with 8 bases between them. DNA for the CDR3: TGTGCCACCAGCAGAGATGCGGGGCCCGGGGAGCTGTTTTTT. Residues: CATSRDAGPGELFF.

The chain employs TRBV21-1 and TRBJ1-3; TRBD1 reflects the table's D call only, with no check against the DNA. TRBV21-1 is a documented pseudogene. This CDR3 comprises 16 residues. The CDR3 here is CASSKDRGPSGNTIYF. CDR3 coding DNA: TGTGCCAGCAGCAAGGACAGGGGGCCTTCTGGAAACACCATATATTTT.

The CDR3 sequence: CASSLEAGRVTGELFF. In DNA form, the CDR3 reads TGTGCCAGTAGCCTCGAGGCGGGCAGAGTCACCGGGGAGCTGTTTTTT. The rearrangement links TRBV19 to TRBJ2-2, with D possibly TRBD2 on 5 matching bases. The CDR3 is made up of 16 amino acids. With 6 bases removed from V and 4 bases from J, the gap between germline ends came to 18 bases. CDR1 is LNHDA and CDR2 is SQIVND in the germline V gene (reference sequence).

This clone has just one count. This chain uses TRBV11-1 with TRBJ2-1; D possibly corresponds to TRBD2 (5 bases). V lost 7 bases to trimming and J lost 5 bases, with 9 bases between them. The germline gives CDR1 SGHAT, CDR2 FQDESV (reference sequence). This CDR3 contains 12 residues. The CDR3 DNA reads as TGTGCCAGCACCGACGGGAACAATGAGCAGTTCTTC. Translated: CASTDGNNEQFF. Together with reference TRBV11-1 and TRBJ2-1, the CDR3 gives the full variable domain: EAEVAQSPRYKITEKSQAVAFWCDPISGHATLYWYRQILGQGPELLVQFQDESVVDDSQLPKDRFSAERLKGVDSTLKIQPAELGDSAMYLCASTDGNNEQFFGPGTRLTVL.

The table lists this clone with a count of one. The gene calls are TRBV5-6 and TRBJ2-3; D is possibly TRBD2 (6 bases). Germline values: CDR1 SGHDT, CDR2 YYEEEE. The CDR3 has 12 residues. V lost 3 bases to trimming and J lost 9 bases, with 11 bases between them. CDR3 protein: CASSYTGLTQYF. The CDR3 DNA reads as TGTGCCAGCAGCTATACGGGACTGACGCAGTATTTT.

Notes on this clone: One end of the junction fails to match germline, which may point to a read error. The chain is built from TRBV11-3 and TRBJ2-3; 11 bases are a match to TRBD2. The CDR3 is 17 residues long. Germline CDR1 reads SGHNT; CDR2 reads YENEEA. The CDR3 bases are TGTGCCAGCAGCCTAGAAACCGGGACTAGCGGCAGGGATACGCAGTATTTT. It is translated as CASSLETGTSGRDTQYF.

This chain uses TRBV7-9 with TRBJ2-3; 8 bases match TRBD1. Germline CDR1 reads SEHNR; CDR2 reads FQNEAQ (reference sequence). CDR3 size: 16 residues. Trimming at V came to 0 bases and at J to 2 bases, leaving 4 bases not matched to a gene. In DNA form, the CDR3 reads TGTGCCAGCAGCTTAGCTACACAGGGGGTCACAGATACGCAGTATTTT. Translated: CASSLATQGVTDTQYF.

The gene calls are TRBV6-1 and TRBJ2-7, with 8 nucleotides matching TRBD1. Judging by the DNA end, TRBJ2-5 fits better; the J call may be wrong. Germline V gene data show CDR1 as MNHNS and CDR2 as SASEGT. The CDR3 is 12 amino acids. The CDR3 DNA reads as TGTGCCAGCAGTACCGGGACAGGGACCCAGTACTTC. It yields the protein CASSTGTGTQYF.

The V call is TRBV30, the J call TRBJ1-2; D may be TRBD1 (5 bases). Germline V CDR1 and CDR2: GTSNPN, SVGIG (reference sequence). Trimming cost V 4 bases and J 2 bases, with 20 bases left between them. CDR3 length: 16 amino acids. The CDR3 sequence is CAWKPLGGSGNYGYTF. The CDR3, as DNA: TGTGCCTGGAAACCTTTGGGGGGATCGGGAAACTATGGCTACACCTTC. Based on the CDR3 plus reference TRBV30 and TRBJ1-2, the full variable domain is SQTIHQWPATLVQPVGSPLSLECTVEGTSNPNLYWYRQAAGRGLQLLFYSVGIGQISSEVPQNLSASRPQDRQFILSSKKLLLSDSGFYLCAWKPLGGSGNYGYTFGSGTRLTVV.

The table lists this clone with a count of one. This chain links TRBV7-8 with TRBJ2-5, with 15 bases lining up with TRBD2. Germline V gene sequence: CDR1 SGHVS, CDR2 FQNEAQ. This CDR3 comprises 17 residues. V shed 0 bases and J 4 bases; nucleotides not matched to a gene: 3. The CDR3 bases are TGTGCCAGCAGCTTAGCGGCGGGACTAGCGGGAGGAGAGACCCAGTACTTC. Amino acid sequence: CASSLAAGLAGGETQYF. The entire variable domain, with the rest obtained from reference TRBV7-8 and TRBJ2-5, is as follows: GAGVSQSPRYKVAKRGQDVALRCDPISGHVSLFWYQQALGQGPEFLTYFQNEAQLDKSGLPSDRFFAERPEGSVSTLKIQRTQQEDSAVYLCASSLAAGLAGGETQYFGPGTRLLVL.